The clone carrying this T cell receptor beta chain occurred many times. Antigen unknown. The data were obtained in a study of spatial heterogeneity in lung cancer. Study outcomes and limitations: Intratumoral expanded alpha and beta TCR counts were found to track tumor mutation counts.

Trimming removed 4 bases from V and 0 bases from J, with 11 bases in between. The CDR3 is 15 amino acids. Germline CDR1 reads SGHRS; CDR2 reads YFSETQ. Via MiXCR, TCRdb re-called the 5' RACE reads, giving one row per CDR3 protein. The sample lists about 100,000 distinct CDR3 sequences; around 4.8% were seen once. The time point here: sample taken at primary tumor resection. The donors comprised 70 to 85 untreated early-stage non-small cell lung cancer patients. Without sorting, whole RNA was sequenced from tumor, nontumor lung or frozen PBMC. The origin of this receptor is a male donor with early-stage non-small cell lung cancer. This chain links TRBV5-1 with TRBJ2-1; D gene uncertain. Source: lung tumor tissue, taken at surgery. This chain's CDR3 is CASSMRPNSYNEQFF. CDR3 DNA sequence: TGCGCCAGCAGCATGAGACCCAACTCCTACAATGAGCAGTTCTTC.